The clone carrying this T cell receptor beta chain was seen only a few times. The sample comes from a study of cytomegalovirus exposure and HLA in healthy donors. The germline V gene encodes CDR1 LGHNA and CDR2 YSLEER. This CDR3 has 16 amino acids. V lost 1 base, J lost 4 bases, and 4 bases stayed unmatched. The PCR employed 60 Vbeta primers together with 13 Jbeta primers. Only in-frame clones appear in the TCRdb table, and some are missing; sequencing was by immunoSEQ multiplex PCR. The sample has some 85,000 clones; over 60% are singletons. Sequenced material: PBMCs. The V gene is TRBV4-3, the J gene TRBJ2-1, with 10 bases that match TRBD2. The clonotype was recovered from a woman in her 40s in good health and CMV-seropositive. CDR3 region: CASSQALAGAYNEQFF. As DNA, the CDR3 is TGCGCCAGCAGCCAAGCTCTAGCGGGAGCTTACAATGAGCAGTTCTTC.